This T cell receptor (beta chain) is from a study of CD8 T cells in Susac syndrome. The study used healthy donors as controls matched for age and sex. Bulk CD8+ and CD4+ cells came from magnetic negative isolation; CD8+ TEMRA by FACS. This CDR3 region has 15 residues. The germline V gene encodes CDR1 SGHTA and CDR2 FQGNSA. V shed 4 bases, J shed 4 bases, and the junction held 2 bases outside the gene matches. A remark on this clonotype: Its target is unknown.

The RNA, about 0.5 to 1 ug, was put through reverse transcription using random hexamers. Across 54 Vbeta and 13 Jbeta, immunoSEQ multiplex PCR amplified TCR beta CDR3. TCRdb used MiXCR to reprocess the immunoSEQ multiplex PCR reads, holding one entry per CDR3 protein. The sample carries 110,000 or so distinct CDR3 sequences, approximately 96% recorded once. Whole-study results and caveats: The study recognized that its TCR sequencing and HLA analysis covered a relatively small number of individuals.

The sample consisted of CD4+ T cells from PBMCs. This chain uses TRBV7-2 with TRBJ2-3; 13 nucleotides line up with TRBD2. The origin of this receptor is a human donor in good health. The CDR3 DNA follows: TGTGCCAGCAGCTGGACTAGCGGGGGTTCAGATACGCAGTATTTT. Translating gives CASSWTSGGSDTQYF.